This TCR beta chain came from a study of T cell responses to AZD1222 COVID-19 vaccine. Study as a whole: Second-dose schedules of about 4 or about 12 weeks were combined. Regarding the study as a whole: Reportedly, nearly half of unique spike TCRs recognized epitopes outside B.1.351/B.1.1.7 mutations. Every sample of the repertoires postdated the peak T cell response.

Clones were read by immunoSEQ multiplex PCR, and TCRdb kept only the in-frame ones, dropping some. Of 120,000 or so clones in the sample, roughly nine tenths are singletons; the top ten hold 1.4% to 1.5%. The length of the CDR3 is 16 residues. Trimming left V 0 bases short and J 9 bases short, with 15 bases between. Looked up from germline, CDR1 is MGHRA and CDR2 is YSYEKL. A remark on this clone: Its antigen is undetermined.

The clonotype was recovered from an adult in good health. The sample here was peripheral blood, taken on day 0 of AZD1222 vaccination. J is TRBJ1-6 and V is TRBV4-1; D remains ambiguous. This CDR3 is CASSQDGSVFGSPLHF. Here the CDR3 DNA reads TGCGCCAGCAGCCAAGATGGTTCAGTTTTCGGTTCACCCCTCCACTTT.